This T cell receptor beta chain is drawn from a study of T cell changes during pregnancy in multiple sclerosis. Germline CDR1 is LGHNA and CDR2 is YNFKEQ. V lost 2 bases, J lost 1 base, and 8 bases lay in between. CDR3 length: 14 residues. Using immunoSEQ multiplex PCR, the repertoire was profiled, and TCRdb retains in-frame clones only, with some absent. In the table there are 100,000 or so clones, about 94% of which are singletons. The sample in question was peripheral blood, obtained before pregnancy. This receptor was obtained from a female donor with multiple sclerosis, enrolled in a pregnancy study. This chain connects TRBV4-2 to TRBJ1-1; TRBD1 might be the D (6 bases). The CDR3 region is CASSQLTGNTEAFF. In DNA form, the CDR3 reads TGTGCCAGCAGCCAACTGACAGGGAACACTGAAGCTTTCTTT.